The T cell receptor beta chain described here comes from a study of identical twins. A universal primer site came from template switching; cDNA carried unique molecular identifiers. TCRdb processed the 5' RACE reads anew with MiXCR; each CDR3 protein has one entry. The sample includes approximately 670,000 distinct CDR3 sequences, 5.5% to 7.5% of them seen just once. Study observations and caveats: Shared out-of-frame alpha sequences (those common to twins) showed excess low generation probability.

Every one of the donors was a healthy Caucasian. The length of the CDR3 is 16 residues. The germline CDR1 and CDR2 sequences are MGHDK and SYGVNS. With 0 bases clipped from V and 5 bases from J, the junction kept 3 bases outside the gene matches. Points on this clonotype: Its target is not known.

The specimen was naive T cells sorted from blood. The chain joins TRBV25-1 to TRBJ2-1; 11 bases match TRBD2. The source is a man younger than 35 in good health. In DNA, the CDR3 is TGTGCCAGCAGTGAATATCAGGGACTAGCGGACAATGAGCAGTTCTTC. Translating it yields CASSEYQGLADNEQFF.